Listed here is a single T cell receptor (beta chain). The data were taken from a study of blood T cell repertoires in COVID-19. Study at large: Some COVID-19 samples were acute and others convalescent; all came from the United States, Italy and Spain. In each case, the material was cDNA or gDNA derived from T cells, B-cell-depleted T cells, or PBMCs.

V lost 0 bases, J lost 4 bases, and 10 bases lay in between. The CDR3 contains 15 residues. Germline V gene data show CDR1 as SGHRS and CDR2 as YFSETQ. Original handling: Scientists estimated how many nucleated cells there were by amplifying reference gene primers. Assay used: immunoSEQ multiplex PCR; TCRdb lists only in-frame clones, some missing. D and trimming were read from the DNA, whereas the V and J calls and clone size are those reported in that table. The profile covers fewer than 95,000 clones, with approximately 90% appearing a single time and around 0.47% taken by the ten largest. Sequences were obtained from peripheral blood. This sequence joins TRBV5-1 and TRBJ1-4; the D is unclear. The receptor comes from a man in his sixties with acute or convalescent COVID-19. CDR3 residues: CASSLGGVFNEKLFF. The CDR3 DNA is TGCGCCAGCAGCTTGGGAGGCGTCTTTAATGAAAAACTGTTTTTT.